Following are 32 T cell receptor beta chains from one sample sequenced in a study of blood T cell repertoires in COVID-19. Profiled with immunoSEQ multiplex PCR; TCRdb holds only in-frame clones, not every one. The table records under 200,000 clones, around 82% of them present only once. Sequencing was performed on PBMCs or T cells enriched from blood (not recorded which). The origin of the receptors is a man in his 60s who had recovered from COVID-19.

The chain combines TRBV19 with TRBJ2-1; TRBD1 aligns across 11 bases. J gave up 7 bases and V 0 bases, and 8 bases lay outside the gene matches. The CDR3 has 17 amino acids. Germline values: CDR1 LNHDA, CDR2 SQIVND (reference sequence). The CDR3 sequence is CASSIDRLRDRGNEQFF. DNA of the CDR3: TGTGCCAGTAGTATAGATAGGTTAAGGGACAGGGGGAATGAGCAGTTCTTC. The full variable domain, its missing parts supplied by reference TRBV19 and TRBJ2-1, is DGGITQSPKYLFRKEGQNVTLSCEQNLNHDAMYWYRQDPGQGLRLIYYSQIVNDFQKGDIAEGYSVSREKKESFPLTVTSAQKNPTAFYLCASSIDRLRDRGNEQFFGPGTRLTVL.

The CDR3: CASSPGLIVTGELFF. CDR3 DNA: TGTGCCAGCAGCCCGGGACTAATCGTCACCGGGGAGCTGTTTTTT. The chain joins TRBV3-1 (or the pseudogene TRBV3-2) to TRBJ2-2, with 7 bases fitting TRBD2. V lost 4 bases to trimming and J lost 4 bases; unmatched junction nucleotides: 6. The germline gives CDR1 LGHDT, CDR2 YNNKEL (reference sequence). The CDR3 has 15 residues.

The V gene is TRBV21-1, the J gene TRBJ1-5; no check of the table's D call, TRBD1, against the DNA was made. TRBV21-1 is an annotated pseudogene. CDR3 length: 18 amino acids. DNA for the CDR3: TGTGCCAGCAGCAAAGGGGACAGGGCTTTCTTTAGCAATCAGCCCCAGCATTTT. Translated, it gives CASSKGDRAFFSNQPQHF.

The CDR3 protein is CASSLTPRTGPGDTQYF. CDR3 nucleotides: TGTGCCAGCAGCTTAACGCCCCGGACTGGACCCGGGGATACGCAGTATTTT. The chain is built from TRBV7-3 and TRBJ2-3; D is possibly TRBD2 (5 bases). The CDR3 length is 17 residues. V was pared by 0 bases and J by 6 bases, with 19 bases between. Looked up from germline, CDR1 is SGHTA and CDR2 is FQGTGA.

This chain joins TRBV27 and TRBJ1-3, with D uncertain. Germline CDR1 MNHEY, CDR2 SMNVEV (reference sequence). Trimming took off 6 bases at V and 2 bases at J, with 8 bases between the two ends. This CDR3 is built from 13 residues. CDR3 in DNA: TGTGCCAGCAGAGGACTAACTGGAAACACCATATATTTT. Translating gives CASRGLTGNTIYF.

This sequence joins TRBV18 and TRBJ1-2; 7 bases are shared with TRBD1. The CDR3 has 17 residues. Germline V lookup: CDR1 KGHSH, CDR2 LQKENI. The V and J ends lost 2 bases and 2 bases, in that order; junction bases with no gene match: 11. The CDR3: CASSPLSGGHRNYGYTF. Here the CDR3 DNA reads TGTGCCAGCTCACCATTGTCAGGGGGTCACCGAAACTATGGCTACACCTTC.

About this clone itself: At one boundary the junction diverges from the germline segment, which might be a read error. The chain carries TRBV7-9 and TRBJ2-7; perhaps TRBD2 as D (6 bases). The length of the CDR3 is 13 residues. Looked up from germline, CDR1 is SEHNR and CDR2 is FQNEAQ (reference sequence). The CDR3 reads CASSFRQTGEAAF. The CDR3 region has the DNA TGTGCCAGCAGCTTTCGGCAGACGGGGGAGGCTGCCTTC.

This clone was seen just once. This chain uses TRBV6-4 with TRBJ1-2; 10 bases agree with TRBD1. This CDR3 comprises 14 residues. Germline assignment: CDR1 MRHNA and CDR2 SNTAGT. V shed 4 bases, J shed 6 bases, and the junction held 5 bases outside the gene matches. The CDR3 nucleotides are TGTGCCAGCAGTGCCCACGGGACAGGGGATGGCTACACCTTC. This encodes CASSAHGTGDGYTF.

The chain uses TRBV29-1 and TRBJ2-7, with TRBD2 matching over 7 bases. CDR1 and CDR2 from the germline V gene are SQVTM and ANQGSEA. The CDR3 covers 14 residues. J was trimmed by 1 base and V by 1 base; bases with no gene match: 4. For the CDR3, the DNA is TGCAGCGTTGAAGTGGGTAGCGGGTCCTACGAGCAGTACTTC. Encoded protein: CSVEVGSGSYEQYF.

This clone occurred once. The chain joins TRBV19 to TRBJ2-3; 8 nucleotides line up with TRBD1. CDR3 length equals 18 residues. The germline gives CDR1 LNHDA, CDR2 SQIVND (reference sequence). V shed 2 bases, J shed 4 bases, and the junction held 14 bases outside the gene matches. The CDR3 bases are TGTGCCAGTAGTATACCGGAATCGGGGACAGGAGGGGCAGATACGCAGTATTTT. Its protein is CASSIPESGTGGADTQYF. The full variable domain, in which reference TRBV19 and TRBJ2-3 provide the parts outside the CDR3, is DGGITQSPKYLFRKEGQNVTLSCEQNLNHDAMYWYRQDPGQGLRLIYYSQIVNDFQKGDIAEGYSVSREKKESFPLTVTSAQKNPTAFYLCASSIPESGTGGADTQYFGPGTRLTVL.

This chain joins TRBV7-2 and TRBJ2-2; 13 nucleotides line up with TRBD2. The junction had 4 bases not matched to a gene; V was cut back by 5 bases and J by 4 bases. Germline V CDR1 and CDR2: SGHTA, FQGNSA. The CDR3 runs to 16 residues. The CDR3 coding sequence is TGTGCCAGCAGCCCGAGGACTAGCGGGGGCACCGGGGAGCTGTTTTTT. This codes for CASSPRTSGGTGELFF.

V gene TRBV28 combines with J gene TRBJ2-3; 10 bases align to TRBD2. Germline V lookup: CDR1 MDHEN, CDR2 SYDVKM. The CDR3 has 16 amino acids. Losses at the gene ends were 6 bases for V and 5 bases for J; bases not matched to a gene: 11. The CDR3 is CASSPSGRAEGDTQYF. The CDR3, as DNA: TGTGCCAGCAGCCCCAGCGGGAGGGCCGAGGGAGATACGCAGTATTTT.

The chain employs TRBV9 and TRBJ2-1; a possible D gene is TRBD2 (5 bases). With 4 bases removed from V and 2 bases from J, the gap between germline ends came to 10 bases. Germline values: CDR1 SGDLS, CDR2 YYNGEE. The length of the CDR3 is 14 residues. CDR3 DNA sequence: TGTGCCAGCAGCCTCAGCGGCCCCTACAATGAGCAGTTCTTC. Translation gives CASSLSGPYNEQFF. Using reference TRBV9 and TRBJ2-1 for the parts outside the CDR3, the full variable domain is DSGVTQTPKHLITATGQRVTLRCSPRSGDLSVYWYQQSLDQGLQFLIQYYNGEERAKGNILERFSAQQFPDLHSELNLSSLELGDSALYFCASSLSGPYNEQFFGPGTRLTVL.

The CDR3 DNA reads as TGTGCCAGCAGCCAAACCGGACAATCTGAAGCTTTCTTT. Protein product: CASSQTGQSEAFF. The chain recombines TRBV14 with TRBJ1-1; a weak D match, TRBD1 (5 bases). The germline V gene has CDR1 SGHDN and CDR2 FVKESK. V was pared by 2 bases and J by 6 bases, with 10 bases between. CDR3 length: 13 residues.

This rearrangement joins TRBV2 to TRBJ1-5; 8 positions agree with TRBD1. Unmatched junction bases numbered 7, after V lost 8 bases and J lost 4 bases. Germline V gene sequence: CDR1 SNHLY, CDR2 FYNNEI. The CDR3 has 14 residues. This CDR3 is CASCPDRDNQPQHF. CDR3 coding DNA: TGTGCCAGCTGCCCGGACAGGGATAATCAGCCCCAGCATTTT.

V is TRBV19 and J is TRBJ1-1; unclear D gene. The CDR3 is made up of 13 amino acids. CDR1 is LNHDA, CDR2 SQIVND, per germline (reference sequence). With 5 bases removed from V and 4 bases from J, the gap between germline ends came to 11 bases. The CDR3 region is CASSPQAPTEAFF. CDR3 nucleotides: TGTGCCAGTAGTCCCCAGGCCCCCACTGAAGCTTTCTTT.

The rearrangement links TRBV28 to TRBJ1-1, with D hard to call. This CDR3 is 16 amino acids long. The germline V gene has CDR1 MDHEN and CDR2 SYDVKM. Trimming stripped 2 bases from V and 0 bases from J, with 13 bases between. The CDR3 DNA reads as TGTGCCAGCAGTTTAAGCCGTACCTTCATGAACACTGAAGCTTTCTTT. Its translation is CASSLSRTFMNTEAFF.

This clone has only one observation. V is TRBV6-4 and J is TRBJ1-3; D not certain. V lost 6 bases, J lost 0 bases, and 9 bases lay in between. The CDR3 loop spans 14 amino acids. Looked up from germline, CDR1 is MRHNA and CDR2 is SNTAGT. CDR3 loop: CASRCQDSGNTIYF. In nucleotides, the CDR3 is TGTGCCAGCAGGTGCCAGGACTCTGGAAACACCATATATTTT.

V and J are TRBV5-1 and TRBJ2-2; possible D gene TRBD1, 5 bases. The CDR3 has 18 amino acids. Germline V gene data show CDR1 as SGHRS and CDR2 as YFSETQ. V lost 4 bases, J lost 2 bases, and 21 bases lay in between. CDR3 protein: CASSPSVLLGQNTGELFF. For the CDR3, the DNA is TGCGCCAGCAGCCCATCGGTCCTCCTGGGGCAAAACACCGGGGAGCTGTTTTTT.

The rearrangement joins TRBV9 to TRBJ2-2; 9 bases fit TRBD2. Germline values: CDR1 SGDLS, CDR2 YYNGEE. This CDR3 is built from 17 residues. Unmatched junction bases numbered 16, after V lost 7 bases and J lost 6 bases. The CDR3 DNA sequence: TGTGCCAGCGGCCCGACTCGCGGGAGGGCCATGTCCGGGGAGCTGTTTTTT. Protein sequence: CASGPTRGRAMSGELFF.

This chain uses TRBV4-1 with TRBJ2-7; 11 bases match TRBD1. The CDR3 consists of 15 residues. The trim removed 4 bases at V and 2 bases at J, leaving 4 bases unmatched. The V gene's germline CDR1 is MGHRA and CDR2 YSYEKL. This CDR3 is CASSPGQGGTYEQYF. The DNA of the CDR3 is TGCGCCAGCAGCCCGGGACAGGGGGGAACCTACGAGCAGTACTTC.

This chain connects TRBV7-6 to TRBJ2-2, with 10 nucleotides matching TRBD2. V lost 0 bases and J lost 1; bases outside the gene matches: 11. The CDR3 is 20 amino acids. Looked up from germline, CDR1 is SGHVS and CDR2 is FNYEAQ. CDR3 coding DNA: TGTGCCAGCAGCTTAGCGCTCCGGACGCTAGCGGGGGAGAACACCGGGGAGCTGTTTTTT. It codes for CASSLALRTLAGENTGELFF. Complete variable domain (other parts from reference TRBV7-6 and TRBJ2-2): GAGVSQSPRYKVTKRGQDVALRCDPISGHVSLYWYRQALGQGPEFLTYFNYEAQQDKSGLPNDRFSAERPEGSISTLTIQRTEQRDSAMYRCASSLALRTLAGENTGELFFGEGSRLTVL.

The table lists this clone with a few counts. The rearrangement joins TRBV5-1 to TRBJ2-5; 11 bases agree with TRBD2. Trimming cost V 5 bases and J 5 bases; bases outside gene matches: 8. From germline, CDR1 is SGHRS and CDR2 YFSETQ. CDR3 length: 15 amino acids. CDR3 region: CASRELAGGSETQYF. In DNA, the CDR3 is TGCGCCAGCAGGGAGCTAGCGGGGGGCAGTGAGACCCAGTACTTC. Variable domain in full (rest from reference TRBV5-1 and TRBJ2-5): KAGVTQTPRYLIKTRGQQVTLSCSPISGHRSVSWYQQTPGQGLQFLFEYFSETQRNKGNFPGRFSGRQFSNSRSEMNVSTLELGDSALYLCASRELAGGSETQYFGPGTRLLVL.

The chain links TRBV19 to TRBJ1-5, with a weak D call TRBD1 (5 bases). Germline V gene lookup returns CDR1 LNHDA and CDR2 SQIVND (reference sequence). The V and J ends lost 5 bases and 4 bases respectively, with 21 bases between them. There are 17 residues in the CDR3. The CDR3 loop reads CASSAWGGGLGNQPQHF. The CDR3 DNA is TGTGCCAGTAGTGCCTGGGGGGGAGGGCTTGGAAATCAGCCCCAGCATTTT.

The chain couples TRBV11-2 to TRBJ2-7; a weak D match, TRBD2 (7 bases). Trimming took off 2 bases at V and 7 bases at J, with 24 bases between the two ends. The CDR3 spans 17 residues. Germline V gene sequence: CDR1 SGHAT, CDR2 FQNNGV. The CDR3 bases are TGTGCCAGCAGCTTAAACCCCTGGGGGGGGCCCTACTCAGAGCAGTACTTC. Its translation is CASSLNPWGGPYSEQYF.

The chain recombines TRBV5-1 with TRBJ2-7; maybe TRBD2 (7 bases). The CDR3 loop spans 16 amino acids. Trimming left V 0 bases short and J 4 bases short, with 17 bases between. Germline V gene data show CDR1 as SGHRS and CDR2 as YFSETQ. CDR3 nucleotide sequence: TGCGCCAGCAGCTTGGGGGGGCCTAGCGGAGTTTACGAGCAGTACTTC. Encoded protein: CASSLGGPSGVYEQYF.

The gene calls are TRBV27 and TRBJ1-4, with 8 bases identical to TRBD1. V gave up 3 bases and J gave up 3 bases; unmatched junction bases: 9. Germline CDR1 MNHEY, CDR2 SMNVEV (reference sequence). There are 17 residues in the CDR3. This chain's CDR3 is CASSLRTGSPANEKLFF. The CDR3 DNA sequence: TGTGCCAGCAGTTTGCGGACAGGGAGTCCGGCTAATGAAAAACTGTTTTTT.

The chain combines TRBV27 with TRBJ1-5; 7 bases agree with TRBD1. The CDR3 is 17 residues long. The V gene end was trimmed by 2 bases and the J gene end by 0 bases; junction bases not matched to a gene: 7. Germline V lookup: CDR1 MNHEY, CDR2 SMNVEV (reference sequence). The CDR3 sequence is CASSLMWDSYSNQPQHF. CDR3 DNA: TGTGCCAGCAGTTTAATGTGGGACAGCTATAGCAATCAGCCCCAGCATTTT.

The chain employs TRBV18 and TRBJ1-4, with 9 bases lining up with TRBD1. Germline V CDR1 and CDR2: KGHSH, LQKENI. V shed 6 bases and J 3 bases; nucleotides not matched to a gene: 5. The CDR3 runs 15 residues. The CDR3 coding sequence is TGTGCCAGCTCTCGGGACAGGGCAGCTAATGAAAAACTGTTTTTT. This sequence encodes CASSRDRAANEKLFF.

V usage is TRBV5-6 and J usage is TRBJ1-2, with TRBD1 identical over 7 bases. The junction had 10 bases not matched to a gene; V was cut back by 4 bases and J by 4 bases. The CDR3 sequence is 15 residues long. Germline loops: CDR1 SGHDT, CDR2 YYEEEE. The CDR3 nucleotides read TGTGCCAGCAGCCTGGGAGGGGGCGGCCTCTATGGCTACACCTTC. It encodes CASSLGGGGLYGYTF.

The rearrangement joins TRBV7-2 to TRBJ2-3; 14 bases are a match to TRBD2. J lost 4 bases, V lost 1 base, and 7 bases had no gene match. The germline gives CDR1 SGHTA, CDR2 FQGNSA. This CDR3 has 18 residues. The DNA for the CDR3 is TGTGCCAGCAGCTTAGGACTAGCGGGAGGGCCCTTCGCAGATACGCAGTATTTT. Translating gives CASSLGLAGGPFADTQYF. The variable domain in full, with the rest retrieved from reference TRBV7-2 and TRBJ2-3, is GAGVSQSPSNKVTEKGKDVELRCDPISGHTALYWYRQSLGQGLEFLIYFQGNSAPDKSGLPSDRFSAERTGGSVSTLTIQRTQQEDSAVYLCASSLGLAGGPFADTQYFGPGTRLTVL.

Written as DNA, the CDR3 is TGTGCCAGCAGCCTGCCGACAGGGGGCGGCACAGATACGCAGTATTTT. Residues: CASSLPTGGGTDTQYF. This sequence joins TRBV5-5 and TRBJ2-3, with 10 nucleotides matching TRBD1. The germline gives CDR1 SGHKS, CDR2 YYEKEE (reference sequence). V lost 4 bases and J lost 1; bases outside the gene matches: 6. The CDR3 length is 16 residues.